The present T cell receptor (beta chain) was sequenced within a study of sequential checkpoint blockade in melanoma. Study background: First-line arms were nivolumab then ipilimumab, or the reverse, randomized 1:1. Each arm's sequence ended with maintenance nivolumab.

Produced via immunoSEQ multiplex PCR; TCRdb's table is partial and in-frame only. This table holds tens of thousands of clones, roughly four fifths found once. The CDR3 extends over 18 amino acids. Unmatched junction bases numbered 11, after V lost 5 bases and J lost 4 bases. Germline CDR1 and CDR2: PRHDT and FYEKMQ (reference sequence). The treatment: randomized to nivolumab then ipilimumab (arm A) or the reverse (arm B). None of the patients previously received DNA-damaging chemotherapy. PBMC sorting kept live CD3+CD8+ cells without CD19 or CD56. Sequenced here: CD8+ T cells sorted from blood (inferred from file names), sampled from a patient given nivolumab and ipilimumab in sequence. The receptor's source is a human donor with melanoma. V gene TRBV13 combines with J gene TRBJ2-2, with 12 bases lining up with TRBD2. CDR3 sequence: CASSPPGLAGFGTGELFF. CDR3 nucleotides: TGTGCCAGCAGCCCTCCGGGACTAGCGGGTTTCGGCACCGGGGAGCTGTTTTTT.